This TCR beta chain was observed in a study of cytomegalovirus exposure and HLA in healthy donors. Study observations and caveats: An analysis done earlier found most TCR beta V segments productive about 87% or about 30% of the time. In vitro confirmation showed a few CMV-associated chains to be CMV antigen specific.

Turning to this clone: Its antigen remains unknown.

The V gene lost 5 bases and the J gene lost 6 bases, with 8 bases spanning the gap. Germline loops: CDR1 SGHDT, CDR2 YYEEEE. The CDR3 totals 11 residues. Vbeta (60) and Jbeta (13) primers were used in the PCR. The assay was immunoSEQ multiplex PCR, and TCRdb's table has in-frame clones only and misses some. Of 200,000 or so clones listed, around 80% are singletons. This TCR came from a male donor in good health and CMV-seronegative. The sample consisted of PBMCs. This chain connects TRBV5-6 to TRBJ1-2, with D possibly being TRBD1 (5 bases). The CDR3 here is CASREGNGYTF. CDR3 in DNA: TGTGCCAGCAGGGAGGGGAATGGCTACACCTTC.